Below, 6 T cell receptor beta chains from the same sample are listed, as sequenced in a study of response to subunit inactivated influenza vaccine. In TCRdb, the RT-PCR reads were re-called with MiXCR into one record per CDR3 protein. The sample contains some 600,000 distinct CDR3 sequences, 12% to 15% of which appear only once. The sample was PBMCs from blood, taken less than 15 days before vaccination. All receptors come from a man in his forties or fifties who received an inactivated influenza vaccine.

This clonotype appeared a few times. The V call is TRBV12-3 or TRBV12-4, the J call TRBJ2-5; TRBD2 agrees at 7 bases. V lost 5 bases and J lost 7; bases outside the gene matches: 7. The CDR3 has 13 residues. The CDR3 here is CASSGPGRGTQYF. The CDR3 DNA is TGTGCCAGCAGTGGACCGGGGAGGGGGACCCAGTACTTC.

V gene TRBV6-1 combines with J gene TRBJ2-3, with D tentatively TRBD2 (7 bases). Germline CDR1 and CDR2: MNHNS and SASEGT. The CDR3 contains 17 residues. V lost 3 bases and J 6 bases, leaving 22 bases between the germline ends. Here the CDR3 DNA reads TGTGCCAGCAGTGAGCTTGGCGGGGGCCTTAACTTTGATACGCAGTATTTT. Translation: CASSELGGGLNFDTQYF.

The CDR3 DNA sequence: TGTGCCAGCAGTTTTGGAGGGTCTAGCCCCGAGCTGGAGACCCAGTACTTC. It yields the protein CASSFGGSSPELETQYF. The chain employs TRBV12-3 or TRBV12-4 and TRBJ2-5; maybe TRBD2 (6 bases). Trimming removed 3 bases from V and 5 bases from J, with 22 bases in between. CDR3 length equals 17 residues.

The sample holds a few counts of this clonotype. The gene calls are TRBV5-1 and TRBJ1-1; TRBD1 agrees at 7 bases. Germline V lookup: CDR1 SGHRS, CDR2 YFSETQ. Trimming at V came to 6 bases and at J to 6 bases, leaving 17 bases not matched to a gene. The CDR3 runs 16 residues. CDR3 DNA: TGCGCCAGCAACCCCGGGACAGTGATCTCGAGCCCTGAAGCTTTCTTT. Protein product: CASNPGTVISSPEAFF.

This clonotype was recorded at least ten times. The gene calls are TRBV3-1 and TRBJ1-1; D is undetermined. There are 12 residues in the CDR3. Germline assignment: CDR1 LGHDT and CDR2 YNNKEL (reference sequence). The V and J ends lost 4 bases and 4 bases respectively, with 7 bases between them. As DNA, the CDR3 is TGTGCCAGCAGCCGCCTAGGCACTGAAGCTTTCTTT. Translated: CASSRLGTEAFF.

This clonotype was found many times. The chain recombines TRBV7-2 with TRBJ2-7, with unresolved D. From germline, CDR1 is SGHTA and CDR2 FQGNSA. V lost 8 bases and J 4 bases, leaving 12 bases between the germline ends. The CDR3 is made up of 12 amino acids. Here the CDR3 reads CASSSDLYEQYF. The CDR3 DNA reads TGTGCCAGCTCATCCGACTTATACGAGCAGTACTTC.